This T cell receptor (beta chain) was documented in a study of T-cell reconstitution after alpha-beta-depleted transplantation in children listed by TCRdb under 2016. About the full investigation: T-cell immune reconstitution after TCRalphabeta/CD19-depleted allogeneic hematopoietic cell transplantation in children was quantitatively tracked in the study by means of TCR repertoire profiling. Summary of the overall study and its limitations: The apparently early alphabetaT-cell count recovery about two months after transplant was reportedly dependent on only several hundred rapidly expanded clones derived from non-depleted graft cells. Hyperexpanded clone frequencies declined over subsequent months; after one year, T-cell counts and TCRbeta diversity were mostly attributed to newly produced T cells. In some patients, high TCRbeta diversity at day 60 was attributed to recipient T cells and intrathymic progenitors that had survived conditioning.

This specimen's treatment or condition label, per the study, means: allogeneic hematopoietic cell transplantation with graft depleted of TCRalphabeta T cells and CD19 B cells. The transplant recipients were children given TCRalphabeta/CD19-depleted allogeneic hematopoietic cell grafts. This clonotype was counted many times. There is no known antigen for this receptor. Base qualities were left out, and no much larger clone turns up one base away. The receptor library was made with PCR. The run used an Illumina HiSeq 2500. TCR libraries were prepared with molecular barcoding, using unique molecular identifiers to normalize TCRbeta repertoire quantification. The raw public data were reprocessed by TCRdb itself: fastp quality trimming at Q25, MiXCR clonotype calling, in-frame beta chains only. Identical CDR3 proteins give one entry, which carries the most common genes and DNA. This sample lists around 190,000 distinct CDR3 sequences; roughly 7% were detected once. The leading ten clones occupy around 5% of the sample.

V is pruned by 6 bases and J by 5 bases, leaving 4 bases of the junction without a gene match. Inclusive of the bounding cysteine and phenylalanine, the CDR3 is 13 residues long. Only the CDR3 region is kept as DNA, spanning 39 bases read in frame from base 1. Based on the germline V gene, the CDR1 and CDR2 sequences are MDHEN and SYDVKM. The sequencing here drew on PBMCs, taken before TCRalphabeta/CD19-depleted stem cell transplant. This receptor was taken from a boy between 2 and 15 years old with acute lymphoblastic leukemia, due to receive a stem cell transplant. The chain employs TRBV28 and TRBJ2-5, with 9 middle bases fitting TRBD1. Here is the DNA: TGTGCCAGCAGGGGACAGGGTCGGGAGACCCAGTACTTC. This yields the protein CASRGQGRETQYF.